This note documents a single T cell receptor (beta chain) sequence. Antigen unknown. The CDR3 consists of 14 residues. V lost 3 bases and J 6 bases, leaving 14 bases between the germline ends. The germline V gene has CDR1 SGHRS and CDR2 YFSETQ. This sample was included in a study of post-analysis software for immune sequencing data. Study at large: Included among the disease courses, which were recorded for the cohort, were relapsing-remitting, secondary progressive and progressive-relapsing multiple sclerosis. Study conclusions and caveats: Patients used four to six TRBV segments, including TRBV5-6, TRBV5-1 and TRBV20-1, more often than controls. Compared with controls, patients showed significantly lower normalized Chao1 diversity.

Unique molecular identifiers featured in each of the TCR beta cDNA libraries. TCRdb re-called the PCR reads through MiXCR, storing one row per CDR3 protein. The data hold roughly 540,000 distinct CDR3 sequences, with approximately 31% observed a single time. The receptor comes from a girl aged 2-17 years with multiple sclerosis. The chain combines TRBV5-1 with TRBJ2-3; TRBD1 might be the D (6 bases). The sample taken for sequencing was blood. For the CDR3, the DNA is TGCGCCAGCAGCTCAGGACAGACTCTGGATACGCAGTATTTT. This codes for CASSSGQTLDTQYF.